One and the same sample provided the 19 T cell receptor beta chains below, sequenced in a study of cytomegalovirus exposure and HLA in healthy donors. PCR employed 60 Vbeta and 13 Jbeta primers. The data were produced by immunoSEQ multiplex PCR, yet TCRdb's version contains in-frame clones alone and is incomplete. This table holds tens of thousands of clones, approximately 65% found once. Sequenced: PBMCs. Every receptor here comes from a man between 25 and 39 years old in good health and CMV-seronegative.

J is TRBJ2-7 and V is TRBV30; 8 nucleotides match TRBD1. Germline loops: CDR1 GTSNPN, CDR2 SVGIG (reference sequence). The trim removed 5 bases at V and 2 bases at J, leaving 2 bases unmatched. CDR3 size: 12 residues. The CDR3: CAWRTGPYEQYF. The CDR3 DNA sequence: TGTGCCTGGCGGACAGGGCCCTACGAGCAGTACTTC.

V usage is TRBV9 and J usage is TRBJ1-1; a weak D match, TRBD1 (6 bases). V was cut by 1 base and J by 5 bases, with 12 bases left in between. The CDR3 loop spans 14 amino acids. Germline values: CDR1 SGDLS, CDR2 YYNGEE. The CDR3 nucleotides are TGTGCCAGCAGCGTAACAGGGCAGGGGACTGAAGCTTTCTTT. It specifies CASSVTGQGTEAFF. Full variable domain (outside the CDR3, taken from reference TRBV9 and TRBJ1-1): DSGVTQTPKHLITATGQRVTLRCSPRSGDLSVYWYQQSLDQGLQFLIQYYNGEERAKGNILERFSAQQFPDLHSELNLSSLELGDSALYFCASSVTGQGTEAFFGQGTRLTVV.

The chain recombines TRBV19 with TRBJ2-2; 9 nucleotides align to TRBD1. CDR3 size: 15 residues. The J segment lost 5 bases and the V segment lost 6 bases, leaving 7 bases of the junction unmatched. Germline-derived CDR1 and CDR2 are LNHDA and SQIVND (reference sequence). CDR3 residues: CASSRQGGRTGELFF. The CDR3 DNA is TGTGCCAGTAGCCGACAGGGGGGTCGGACCGGGGAGCTGTTTTTT. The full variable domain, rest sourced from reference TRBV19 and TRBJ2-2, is DGGITQSPKYLFRKEGQNVTLSCEQNLNHDAMYWYRQDPGQGLRLIYYSQIVNDFQKGDIAEGYSVSREKKESFPLTVTSAQKNPTAFYLCASSRQGGRTGELFFGEGSRLTVL.

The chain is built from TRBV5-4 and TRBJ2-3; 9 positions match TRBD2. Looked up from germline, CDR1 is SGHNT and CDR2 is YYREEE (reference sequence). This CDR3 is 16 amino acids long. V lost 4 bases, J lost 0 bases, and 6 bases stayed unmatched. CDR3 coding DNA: TGTGCCAGCAGCCAGACTAGCGGATCTAGCACAGATACGCAGTATTTT. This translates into CASSQTSGSSTDTQYF.

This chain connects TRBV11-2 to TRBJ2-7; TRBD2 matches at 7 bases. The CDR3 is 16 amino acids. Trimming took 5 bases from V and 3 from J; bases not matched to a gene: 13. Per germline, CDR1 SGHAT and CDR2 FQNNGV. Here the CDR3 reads CASSLPLGGRSYEQYF. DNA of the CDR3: TGTGCCAGCAGCCTCCCCCTGGGCGGGAGAAGCTACGAGCAGTACTTC.

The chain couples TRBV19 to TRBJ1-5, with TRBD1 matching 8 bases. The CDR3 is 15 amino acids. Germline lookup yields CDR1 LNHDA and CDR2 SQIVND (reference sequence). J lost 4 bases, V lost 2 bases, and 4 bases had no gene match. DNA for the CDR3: TGTGCCAGTAGTATATGGACAGGGCCTAATCAGCCCCAGCATTTT. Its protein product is CASSIWTGPNQPQHF.

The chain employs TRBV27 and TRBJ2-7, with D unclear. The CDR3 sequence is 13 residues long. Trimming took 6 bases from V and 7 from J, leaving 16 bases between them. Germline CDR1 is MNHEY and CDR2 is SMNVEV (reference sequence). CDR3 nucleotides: TGTGCCAGCAGCCAACATCGTGGCTTTGAGCAGTACTTC. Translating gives CASSQHRGFEQYF.

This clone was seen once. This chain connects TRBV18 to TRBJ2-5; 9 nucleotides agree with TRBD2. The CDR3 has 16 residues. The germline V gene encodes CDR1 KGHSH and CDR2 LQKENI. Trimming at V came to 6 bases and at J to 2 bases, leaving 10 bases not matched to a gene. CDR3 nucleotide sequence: TGTGCCAGCTCCCCCTTGGCGGGAGGGGAACAAGAGACCCAGTACTTC. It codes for CASSPLAGGEQETQYF.

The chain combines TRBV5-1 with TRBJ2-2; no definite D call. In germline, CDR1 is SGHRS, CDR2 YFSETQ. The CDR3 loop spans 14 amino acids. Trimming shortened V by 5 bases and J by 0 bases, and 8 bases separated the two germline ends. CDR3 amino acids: CASSLASNTGELFF. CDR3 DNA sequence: TGCGCCAGCAGTTTAGCTTCGAACACCGGGGAGCTGTTTTTT.

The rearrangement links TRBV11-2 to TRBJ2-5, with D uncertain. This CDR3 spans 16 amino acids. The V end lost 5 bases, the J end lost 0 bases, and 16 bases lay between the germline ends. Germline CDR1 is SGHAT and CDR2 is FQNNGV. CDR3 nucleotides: TGTGCCAGCAGCCTCGCTCAGGCAGGCCACCAAGAGACCCAGTACTTC. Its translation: CASSLAQAGHQETQYF.

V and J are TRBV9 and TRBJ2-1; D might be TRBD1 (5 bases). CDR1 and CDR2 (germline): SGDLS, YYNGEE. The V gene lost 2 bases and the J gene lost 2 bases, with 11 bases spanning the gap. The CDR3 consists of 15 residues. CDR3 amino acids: CASSVQGSPYNEQFF. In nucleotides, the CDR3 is TGTGCCAGCAGCGTCCAGGGTAGCCCCTACAATGAGCAGTTCTTC.

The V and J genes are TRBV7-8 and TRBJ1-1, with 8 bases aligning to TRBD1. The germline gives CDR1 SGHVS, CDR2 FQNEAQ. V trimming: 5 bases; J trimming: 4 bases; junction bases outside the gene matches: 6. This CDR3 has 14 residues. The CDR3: CASSAYRGSTEAFF. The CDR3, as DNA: TGTGCCAGCAGCGCCTACAGGGGGAGCACTGAAGCTTTCTTT.

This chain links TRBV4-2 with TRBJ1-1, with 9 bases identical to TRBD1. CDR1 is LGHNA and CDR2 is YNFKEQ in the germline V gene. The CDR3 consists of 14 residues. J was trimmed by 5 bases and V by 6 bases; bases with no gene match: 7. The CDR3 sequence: CASRGGQGRTEAFF. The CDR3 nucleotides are TGTGCCAGCAGGGGTGGACAGGGGAGAACTGAAGCTTTCTTT.

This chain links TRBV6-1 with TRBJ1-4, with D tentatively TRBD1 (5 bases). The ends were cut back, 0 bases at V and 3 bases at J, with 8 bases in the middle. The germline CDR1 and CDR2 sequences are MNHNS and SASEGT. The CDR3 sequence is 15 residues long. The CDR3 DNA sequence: TGTGCCAGCAGTGAAGCCAGGGTTGCTAATGAAAAACTGTTTTTT. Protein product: CASSEARVANEKLFF.

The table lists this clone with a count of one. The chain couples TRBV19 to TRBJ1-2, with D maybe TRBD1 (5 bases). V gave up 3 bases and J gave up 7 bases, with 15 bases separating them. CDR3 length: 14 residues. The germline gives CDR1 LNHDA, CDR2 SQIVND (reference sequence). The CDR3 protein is CASSISGPGSGYTF. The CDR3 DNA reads TGTGCCAGTAGTATCTCTGGGCCAGGGTCTGGCTACACCTTC. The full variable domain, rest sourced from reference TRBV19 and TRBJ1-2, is DGGITQSPKYLFRKEGQNVTLSCEQNLNHDAMYWYRQDPGQGLRLIYYSQIVNDFQKGDIAEGYSVSREKKESFPLTVTSAQKNPTAFYLCASSISGPGSGYTFGSGTRLTVV.

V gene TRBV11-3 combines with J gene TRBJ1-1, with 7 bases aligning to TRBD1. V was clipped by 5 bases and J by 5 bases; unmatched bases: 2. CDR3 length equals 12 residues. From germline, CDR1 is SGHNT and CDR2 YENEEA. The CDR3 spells CASSRQGTEAFF. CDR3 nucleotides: TGTGCCAGCAGCCGACAGGGAACTGAAGCTTTCTTT.

This CDR3 reads CASSFRGPPQHF. CDR3 sequence (DNA): TGTGCCAGCAGCTTTAGAGGTCCGCCCCAGCATTTT. The J gene is TRBJ1-5, the V gene TRBV5-6; D is uncertain. The germline CDR1 and CDR2 sequences are SGHDT and YYEEEE. V was cut by 2 bases and J by 9 bases, with 9 bases left in between. There are 12 residues in the CDR3.

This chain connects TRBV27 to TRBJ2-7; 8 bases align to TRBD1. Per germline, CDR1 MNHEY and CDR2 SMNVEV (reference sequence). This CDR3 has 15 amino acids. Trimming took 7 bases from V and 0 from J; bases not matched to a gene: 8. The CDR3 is CASNRAGQASYEQYF. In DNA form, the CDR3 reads TGTGCCAGCAACCGTGCGGGACAGGCCTCCTACGAGCAGTACTTC.

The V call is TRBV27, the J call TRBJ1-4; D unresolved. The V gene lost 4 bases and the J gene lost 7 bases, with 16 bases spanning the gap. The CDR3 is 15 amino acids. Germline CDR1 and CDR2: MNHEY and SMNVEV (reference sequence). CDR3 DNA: TGTGCCAGCAGTTCCCTGGAGGGAGAGGTTGAAAAACTGTTTTTT. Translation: CASSSLEGEVEKLFF.